This section outlines one T cell receptor beta chain sequence together with its context. Here immunoSEQ multiplex PCR was the method, and the copy in TCRdb shows in-frame clones only, minus some. The table includes 130,000 or so clones, 70% to 90% detected once. This CDR3 is built from 14 residues. Germline CDR1 is KGHDR and CDR2 is SFDVKD. Germline trimming cut 4 bases from V and 6 bases from J; bases unmatched to any gene: 5. These data are taken from a study of control samples from healthy donors and cancer patients. This chain links TRBV24-1 with TRBJ1-5; 7 nucleotides match TRBD1. The origin of this receptor is a man aged 50 to 59 in good health. The sequenced sample was blood. The CDR3 is CATSDPQGTQPQHF. The CDR3 region has the DNA TGTGCCACCAGTGACCCACAGGGGACTCAGCCCCAGCATTTT.